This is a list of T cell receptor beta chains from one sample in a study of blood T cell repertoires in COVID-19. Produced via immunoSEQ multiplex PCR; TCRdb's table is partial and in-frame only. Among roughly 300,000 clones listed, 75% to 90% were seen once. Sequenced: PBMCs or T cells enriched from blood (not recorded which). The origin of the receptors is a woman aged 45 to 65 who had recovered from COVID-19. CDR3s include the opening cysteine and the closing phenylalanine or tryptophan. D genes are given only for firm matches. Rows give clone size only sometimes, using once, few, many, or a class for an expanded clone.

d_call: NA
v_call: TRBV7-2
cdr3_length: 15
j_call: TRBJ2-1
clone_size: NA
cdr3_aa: CASSSPGRSGDEQFF
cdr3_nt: TGTGCCAGCAGCTCACCGGGACGGTCGGGAGATGAGCAGTTCTTC

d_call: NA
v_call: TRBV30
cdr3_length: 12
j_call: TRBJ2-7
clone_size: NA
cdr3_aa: CAWSGGPYEQYF
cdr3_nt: TGTGCCTGGAGCGGGGGTCCCTACGAGCAGTACTTC

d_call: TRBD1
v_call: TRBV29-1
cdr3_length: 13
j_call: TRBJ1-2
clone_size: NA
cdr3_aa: CSVWTGDIYGYTF
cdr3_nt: TGCAGCGTCTGGACAGGGGATATCTATGGCTACACCTTC

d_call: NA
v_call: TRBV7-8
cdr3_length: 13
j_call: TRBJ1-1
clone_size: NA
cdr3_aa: CASSDGGTTEAFF
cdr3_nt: TGTGCCAGCAGTGACGGGGGGACCACTGAAGCTTTCTTT

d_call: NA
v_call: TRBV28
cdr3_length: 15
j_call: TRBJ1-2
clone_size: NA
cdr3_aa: CASSSAGPRNYGYTF
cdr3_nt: TGTGCCAGCAGTTCTGCAGGTCCTCGGAACTATGGCTACACCTTC

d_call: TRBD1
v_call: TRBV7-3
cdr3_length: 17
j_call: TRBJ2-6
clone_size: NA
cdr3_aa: CASSAPGQGAGANVLTF
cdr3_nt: TGTGCCAGCAGCGCCCCGGGACAGGGGGCGGGGGCCAACGTCCTGACTTTC

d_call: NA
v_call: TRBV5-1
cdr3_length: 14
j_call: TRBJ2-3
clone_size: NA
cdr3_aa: CASSPDAATDTQYF
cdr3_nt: TGCGCCAGCAGCCCTGATGCGGCCACAGATACGCAGTATTTT

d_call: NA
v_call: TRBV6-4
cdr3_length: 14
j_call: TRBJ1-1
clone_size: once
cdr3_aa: CASSDSAGNTEAFF
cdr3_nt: TGTGCCAGCAGTGACTCGGCAGGGAACACTGAAGCTTTCTTT

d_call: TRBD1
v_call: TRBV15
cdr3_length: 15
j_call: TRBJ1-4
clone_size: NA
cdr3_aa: CATSRETGGGEKLFF
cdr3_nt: TGTGCCACCAGCAGAGAGACAGGGGGGGGAGAAAAACTGTTTTTT

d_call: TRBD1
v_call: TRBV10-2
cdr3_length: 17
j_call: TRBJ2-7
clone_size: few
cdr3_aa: CASSESGVGTGAYEQYF
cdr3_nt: TGCGCCAGCAGTGAGTCGGGGGTAGGGACAGGGGCCTACGAGCAGTACTTC

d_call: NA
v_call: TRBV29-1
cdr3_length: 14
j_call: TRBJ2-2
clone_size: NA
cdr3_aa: CSVAREANTGELFF
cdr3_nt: TGCAGCGTTGCAAGGGAGGCGAACACCGGGGAGCTGTTTTTT

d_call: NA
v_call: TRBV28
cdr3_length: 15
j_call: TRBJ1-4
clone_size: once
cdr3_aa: CASSPLGRNNEKLFF
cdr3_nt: TGTGCCAGCAGTCCCCTCGGGAGGAATAATGAAAAACTGTTTTTT

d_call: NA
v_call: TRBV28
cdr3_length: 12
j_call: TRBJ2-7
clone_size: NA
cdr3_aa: CASSLFFYEQYF
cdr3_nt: TGTGCCAGCAGTTTATTCTTCTACGAGCAGTACTTC

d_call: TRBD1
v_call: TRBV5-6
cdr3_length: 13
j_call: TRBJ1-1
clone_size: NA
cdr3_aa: CASSFSQGAGAFF
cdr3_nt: TGTGCCAGCAGCTTTAGTCAGGGGGCAGGAGCTTTCTTT

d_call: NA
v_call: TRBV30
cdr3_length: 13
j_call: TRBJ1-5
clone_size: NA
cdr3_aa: CAYRQYPNQPQHF
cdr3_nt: TGTGCCTACAGACAGTACCCCAATCAGCCCCAGCATTTT

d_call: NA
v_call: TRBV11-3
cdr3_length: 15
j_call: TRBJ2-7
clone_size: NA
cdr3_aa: CASSPGRGSSYEQYF
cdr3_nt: TGTGCCAGCAGCCCGGGCAGGGGAAGCTCCTACGAGCAGTACTTC

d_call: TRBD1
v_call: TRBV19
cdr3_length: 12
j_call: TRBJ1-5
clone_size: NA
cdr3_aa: CATRTGLQPQHF
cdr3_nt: TGTGCCACCCGGACAGGGTTACAGCCCCAGCATTTT

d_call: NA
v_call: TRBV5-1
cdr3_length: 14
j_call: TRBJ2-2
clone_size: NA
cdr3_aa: CASSAGQNTGELFF
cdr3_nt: TGCGCCAGCAGCGCGGGCCAGAACACCGGGGAGCTGTTTTTT

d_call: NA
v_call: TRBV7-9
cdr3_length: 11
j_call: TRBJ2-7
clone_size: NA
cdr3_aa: CASSRSYEQYF
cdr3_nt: TGTGCCAGCAGCCGCTCCTACGAGCAGTACTTC

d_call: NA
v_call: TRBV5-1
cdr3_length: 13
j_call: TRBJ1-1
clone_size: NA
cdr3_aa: CASSFSGGTEAFF
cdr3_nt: TGCGCCAGCAGCTTTTCCGGGGGCACTGAAGCTTTCTTT

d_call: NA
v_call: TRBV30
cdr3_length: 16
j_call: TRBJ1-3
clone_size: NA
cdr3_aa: CAWTLGGYYSGNTIYF
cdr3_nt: TGTGCCTGGACCCTTGGCGGATACTACTCTGGAAACACCATATATTTT

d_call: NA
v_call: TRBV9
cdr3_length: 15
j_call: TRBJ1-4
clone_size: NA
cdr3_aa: CASSSGGGVNEKLFF
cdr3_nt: TGTGCCAGCAGTAGCGGGGGAGGGGTTAATGAAAAACTGTTTTTT

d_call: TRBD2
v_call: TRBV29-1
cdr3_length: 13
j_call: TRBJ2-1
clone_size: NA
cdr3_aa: CSGSTSGSNEQFF
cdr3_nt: TGCAGCGGGTCGACTAGCGGAAGCAATGAGCAGTTCTTC

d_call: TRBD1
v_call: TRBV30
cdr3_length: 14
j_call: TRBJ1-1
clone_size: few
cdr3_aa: CAWSAQGAGGEAFF
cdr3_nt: TGTGCCTGGAGTGCACAGGGGGCCGGAGGTGAAGCTTTCTTT

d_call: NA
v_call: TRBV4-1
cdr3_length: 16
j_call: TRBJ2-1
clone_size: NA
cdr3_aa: CASSWLTASSYNEQFF
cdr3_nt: TGCGCCAGCAGCTGGCTGACAGCCTCGTCCTACAATGAGCAGTTCTTC

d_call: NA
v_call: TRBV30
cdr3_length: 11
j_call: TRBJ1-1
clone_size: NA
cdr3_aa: CALEKSTEAFF
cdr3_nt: TGTGCCCTCGAGAAGAGCACTGAAGCTTTCTTT

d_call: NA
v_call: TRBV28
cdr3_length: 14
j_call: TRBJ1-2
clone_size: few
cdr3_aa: CASSLSTGQGGYTF
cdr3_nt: TGTGCCAGCAGTTTATCTACAGGTCAAGGGGGCTACACCTTC